The 9 T cell receptor beta chains below all came from one sample that was sequenced in a study of blood T cell repertoires in COVID-19. Here immunoSEQ multiplex PCR was the method, and the copy in TCRdb shows in-frame clones only, minus some. The sample contains approximately 220,000 clones, 80% to 90% of which appear only once. The sample consisted of PBMCs or T cells enriched from blood (not recorded which). All receptors come from a woman between 50 and 59 years old who had been exposed to COVID-19.

The CDR3 is CATRGGGRGDTEAFF. The CDR3 coding sequence is TGTGCCACCCGGGGGGGAGGGCGAGGGGACACTGAAGCTTTCTTT. The chain links TRBV19 to TRBJ1-1; the D gene is possibly TRBD1 (5 bases). V lost 10 bases to trimming and J lost 3 bases, with 21 bases between them. The CDR3 runs to 15 residues. Germline-derived CDR1 and CDR2 are LNHDA and SQIVND (reference sequence).

V and J are TRBV6-6 and TRBJ1-1, with D perhaps TRBD1 (6 bases). Germline assignment: CDR1 MNHNY and CDR2 SVGAGI (reference sequence). With 3 bases removed from V and 0 bases from J, the gap between germline ends came to 14 bases. The CDR3 sequence is 16 residues long. The CDR3 sequence is CASSYPSGTMNTEAFF. Here the CDR3 DNA reads TGTGCCAGCAGTTATCCATCCGGGACAATGAACACTGAAGCTTTCTTT.

The chain employs TRBV6-2 or TRBV6-3 and TRBJ2-5; TRBD1 agrees at 7 bases. The CDR3 is 13 amino acids. J was trimmed by 4 bases and V by 5 bases; bases with no gene match: 4. Looked up from germline, CDR1 is MNHEY and CDR2 is SVGEGT. The CDR3 sequence: CASSRQGRETQYF. CDR3 coding DNA: TGTGCCAGCAGTCGACAGGGAAGAGAGACCCAGTACTTC.

This sequence joins TRBV3-1 (or the pseudogene TRBV3-2) and TRBJ2-2; 7 nucleotides agree with TRBD2. The germline V gene has CDR1 LGHDT and CDR2 YNNKEL (reference sequence). The CDR3 contains 15 residues. Trimming at V came to 3 bases and at J to 5 bases, leaving 6 bases not matched to a gene. The DNA for the CDR3 is TGTGCCAGCAGCCAGGGAGGGGTTGGGACCGGGGAGCTGTTTTTT. It encodes CASSQGGVGTGELFF.

The chain employs TRBV27 and TRBJ1-1, with TRBD1 matching 10 bases. Germline CDR1 MNHEY, CDR2 SMNVEV (reference sequence). V lost 3 bases, J lost 4 bases, and 8 bases stayed unmatched. There are 16 residues in the CDR3. The CDR3 nucleotides read TGTGCCAGCAGTTTGAAGACAGGGGGCTCGGGCACTGAAGCTTTCTTT. Its protein is CASSLKTGGSGTEAFF.

The rearrangement uses TRBV6-1 and TRBJ2-2; tentative D call: TRBD2 (5 bases). CDR1 MNHNS and CDR2 SASEGT come from the germline V gene. With 2 bases removed from V and 7 bases from J, the gap between germline ends came to 5 bases. The CDR3 consists of 12 residues. In DNA form, the CDR3 reads TGTGCCAGCAGTGAACGGGGCGGGGAGCTGTTTTTT. It is translated as CASSERGGELFF.

J is TRBJ1-1 and V is TRBV28; tentative D call: TRBD1 (5 bases). V shed 6 bases and J shed 8 bases, with 13 bases lying between them. Per germline, CDR1 MDHEN and CDR2 SYDVKM. This CDR3 comprises 12 residues. Written as DNA, the CDR3 is TGTGCCAGCAGAAGACAGCTTAGAGAAGCTTTCTTT. It yields the protein CASRRQLREAFF. The variable domain in full, completed from reference TRBV28 and TRBJ1-1, reads DVKVTQSSRYLVKRTGEKVFLECVQDMDHENMFWYRQDPGLGLRLIYFSYDVKMKEKGDIPEGYSVSREKKERFSLILESASTNQTSMYLCASRRQLREAFFGQGTRLTVV.

This chain connects TRBV3-1 (or the pseudogene TRBV3-2) to TRBJ1-2; D possibly corresponds to TRBD1 (5 bases). Germline V lookup: CDR1 LGHDT, CDR2 YNNKEL (reference sequence). CDR3 length equals 14 residues. V lost 4 bases and J lost 8, with 17 bases in between. The CDR3 here is CASSLRGEGKGYTF. The CDR3 bases are TGTGCCAGCAGCCTGCGGGGGGAGGGAAAAGGCTACACCTTC.

The chain employs TRBV5-1 and TRBJ1-1; tentative D call: TRBD1 (5 bases). Per the germline V gene, CDR1 is SGHRS and CDR2 is YFSETQ. With 1 base removed from V and 1 base from J, the gap between germline ends came to 11 bases. The CDR3 spans 15 residues. For the CDR3, the DNA is TGCGCCAGCAGCTTGTCCGACAGACCGAACACTGAAGCTTTCTTT. Protein product: CASSLSDRPNTEAFF.